This TCR beta chain was profiled in a study of cytomegalovirus exposure and HLA in healthy donors. All the people who gave samples were healthy bone marrow donors. Findings of the study overall: A later analysis reported that several of the most significant clusters appeared to be linked to common viral pathogens, among them Epstein-Barr virus.

PCR amplification relied on 60 Vbeta primers (plus 13 Jbeta primers). TCRdb keeps only in-frame clones here, not all; method: immunoSEQ multiplex PCR. The table for this sample gives approximately 110,000 clones. The CDR3 spans 13 residues. V was pared by 5 bases and J by 10 bases, with 5 bases of the junction left unmatched. Germline V gene sequence: CDR1 MNHEY, CDR2 SMNVEV (reference sequence). For this clone: Its antigen remains unknown.

This chain connects TRBV27 to TRBJ1-6; 7 bases are a match to TRBD1. This clonotype was obtained from a young man in good health and CMV-seronegative. Sequenced input: PBMCs. The CDR3 region has the DNA TGTGCCAGCAGTGAGGGGGCTAACTCACCCCTCCACTTT. Translation gives CASSEGANSPLHF.